This passage covers 14 T cell receptor beta chains from one sample sequenced in a study of T cells in Graves' hyperthyroidism and ophthalmopathy. RNA transcripts served as the template for amplifying TCR beta CDR3 regions. The TCR CDR3 was amplified in a first-round RT-PCR using the HTBI primer set. MiXCR, applied by TCRdb to the multiplex PCR reads, yields one record per CDR3 protein. The sample lists hundreds of thousands of distinct CDR3 sequences; around 15% were seen once. The sample was blood. The receptors here all came from a young woman with Graves' hyperthyroidism.

The chain employs TRBV7-2 and TRBJ2-1; 14 bases are a match to TRBD2. CDR3 length: 21 residues. V gave up 2 bases and J gave up 0 bases; unmatched junction bases: 12. The germline gives CDR1 SGHTA, CDR2 FQGNSA. In nucleotides, the CDR3 is TGTGCCAGCAGCTTATTTTTTCGGACTAGCGGGAGGAGCTTCTCCTACAATGAGCAGTTCTTC. It codes for CASSLFFRTSGRSFSYNEQFF.

The rearrangement uses TRBV5-4 and TRBJ1-3; D is unclear. The CDR3 is 13 residues long. Trimming removed 0 bases from V and 3 bases from J, with 4 bases in between. Germline CDR1 SGHNT, CDR2 YYREEE (reference sequence). The CDR3 DNA reads TGTGCCAGCAGCTTGGATGGTGGAAACACCATATATTTT. The encoded protein is CASSLDGGNTIYF.

This clonotype showed up many times. The genes are TRBV12-3 or TRBV12-4 and TRBJ2-5, with D perhaps matching TRBD1 (5 bases). The CDR3 contains 14 residues. Trimming removed 5 bases at V and 2 bases at J, with 12 bases between. CDR3 coding DNA: TGTGCCAGCAGTCCCTCGACAGTTCAAGAGACCCAGTACTTC. Translation gives CASSPSTVQETQYF.

Written as DNA, the CDR3 is TGCGCCAGCAGCGCCGAGATTAATGAAAAACTGTTTTTT. Amino acid sequence: CASSAEINEKLFF. The genes are TRBV5-1 and TRBJ1-4, with no clear D. Between the trimmed V and J ends, which lost 4 bases and 4 bases, there was a span of 8 bases. The CDR3 contains 13 residues. Per the germline V gene, CDR1 is SGHRS and CDR2 is YFSETQ. The full variable domain, its missing parts supplied by reference TRBV5-1 and TRBJ1-4, is KAGVTQTPRYLIKTRGQQVTLSCSPISGHRSVSWYQQTPGQGLQFLFEYFSETQRNKGNFPGRFSGRQFSNSRSEMNVSTLELGDSALYLCASSAEINEKLFFGSGTQLSVL.

This clonotype has at least ten counts. The V gene is TRBV7-3, the J gene TRBJ2-1; 12 bases fit TRBD2. Germline CDR1 SGHTA, CDR2 FQGTGA. The CDR3 extends over 21 amino acids. Trimming took 5 bases from V and 7 from J; bases not matched to a gene: 24. CDR3 nucleotides: TGTGCCAGCAGCACGATCGCCATTAACTTGCTAGCGGGAGGGCCACTGAATGAGCAGTTCTTC. Its protein product is CASSTIAINLLAGGPLNEQFF.

This clonotype was counted many times. The genes are TRBV14 and TRBJ2-2; 8 nucleotides align to TRBD1. Germline V gene data show CDR1 as SGHDN and CDR2 as FVKESK. V shed 0 bases, J shed 2 bases, and the junction held 20 bases outside the gene matches. The CDR3 length is 22 residues. CDR3 DNA: TGTGCCAGCAGCCAAGATTCGCGGACAGGGCAAGCAAGACCTGATAACACCGGGGAGCTGTTTTTT. Translation gives CASSQDSRTGQARPDNTGELFF.

The V call is TRBV11-3, the J call TRBJ2-3; D is possibly TRBD1 or TRBD2 (6 bases each). The CDR3 consists of 14 residues. V was trimmed by 6 bases and J by 1 base, leaving 11 bases between them. The germline V gene encodes CDR1 SGHNT and CDR2 YENEEA. DNA of the CDR3: TGTGCCAGCAGAGGGGGGATCGGCACAGATACGCAGTATTTT. Encoded protein: CASRGGIGTDTQYF. Using reference TRBV11-3 and TRBJ2-3 for the parts outside the CDR3, the full variable domain is EAGVVQSPRYKIIEKKQPVAFWCNPISGHNTLYWYLQNLGQGPELLIRYENEEAVDDSQLPKDRFSAERLKGVDSTLKIQPAELGDSAVYLCASRGGIGTDTQYFGPGTRLTVL.

This chain uses TRBV12-3 or TRBV12-4 with TRBJ2-7; unclear D gene. Trimming took off 4 bases at V and 2 bases at J, with 12 bases between the two ends. The CDR3 runs 14 residues. The CDR3 DNA reads as TGTGCCAGCAGTTCCGAGCACGGAGCCTACGAGCAGTACTTC. Translating gives CASSSEHGAYEQYF.

J is TRBJ2-7 and V is TRBV6-6, with 10 bases that match TRBD2. Germline lookup yields CDR1 MNHNY and CDR2 SVGAGI (reference sequence). The CDR3 length is 14 residues. Trimming removed 2 bases from V and 6 bases from J; junction bases left unmatched: 4. CDR3 sequence reads: CASSYGTSVVEQYF. The CDR3 DNA reads TGTGCCAGCAGTTACGGGACTAGCGTCGTCGAGCAGTACTTC.

The chain is built from TRBV15 and TRBJ1-5, with 8 bases lining up with TRBD1. Germline lookup yields CDR1 LNHNV and CDR2 YYDKDF (reference sequence). CDR3 length equals 18 residues. The ends lost 2 bases at V and 4 bases at J; junction bases unmatched: 13. CDR3 residues: CATSRYFSQQGANQPQHF. The CDR3 region has the DNA TGTGCCACCAGCAGATATTTTTCCCAGCAGGGGGCGAATCAGCCCCAGCATTTT.

This clonotype was seen a handful of times. V usage is TRBV14 and J usage is TRBJ2-7; D gene unclear. V was pared by 4 bases and J by 6 bases, with 13 bases between. This CDR3 has 13 amino acids. Germline V lookup: CDR1 SGHDN, CDR2 FVKESK. The CDR3 loop reads CASSPQWVGEQYF. The DNA for the CDR3 is TGTGCCAGCAGCCCCCAGTGGGTAGGCGAGCAGTACTTC.

This chain links TRBV7-2 with TRBJ2-7; D unresolved. Trimming pared 5 bases from V and 6 bases from J, leaving 17 bases between. The CDR3 length is 14 residues. Looked up from germline, CDR1 is SGHTA and CDR2 is FQGNSA. CDR3 coding DNA: TGTGCCAGCAGCCCTGACTCCTCCCGGAGCGAGCAGTACTTC. This gives the protein CASSPDSSRSEQYF.

This clonotype was recorded many times. The J gene is TRBJ1-2, the V gene TRBV18; unclear D gene. Germline CDR1 is KGHSH and CDR2 is LQKENI. The length of the CDR3 is 15 residues. Trimming cost V 0 bases and J 2 bases, with 10 bases left between them. The CDR3 is CASSPPPGKNYGYTF. The CDR3 DNA follows: TGTGCCAGCTCACCACCGCCAGGAAAGAACTATGGCTACACCTTC.

This clonotype has a count of ten or more. The chain employs TRBV27 and TRBJ2-7; D gene ambiguous. The CDR3 sequence is 14 residues long. CDR1 is MNHEY, CDR2 SMNVEV, per germline (reference sequence). The V and J ends lost 0 bases and 7 bases respectively, with 13 bases between them. The CDR3 DNA reads TGTGCCAGCAGTTTATCGGTCCGGGTCTTTGAGCAGTACTTC. Amino acids: CASSLSVRVFEQYF.